The rows below give T cell receptor beta chains drawn from one sample of a study of molecular identifiers for immune sequencing clone quantification. TCRdb itself ran the PCR reads through MiXCR, one entry per CDR3 protein. This table holds under 600,000 distinct CDR3 sequences, about 21% found once. The material sequenced was naive CD8+ T cells from blood, with Jurkat cell RNA spiked in. All receptors derive from a human donor in good health. Some libraries in this study had Jurkat cell RNA spiked in. The CDR3 runs from the conserved cysteine through the conserved F or W.

j_call: TRBJ2-7
v_call: TRBV7-9
cdr3_aa: CASSFGPGQSYEQYF

j_call: TRBJ1-4
v_call: TRBV10-2
cdr3_aa: CASSVYASEKLFF

j_call: TRBJ2-7
v_call: TRBV28
cdr3_aa: CASSPAGLAGRYEQYF

j_call: TRBJ1-5
v_call: TRBV20-1
cdr3_aa: CSARDLRGRVGYQPQHF

j_call: TRBJ2-3
v_call: TRBV27
cdr3_aa: CASSLVAGARTDTRYF

j_call: TRBJ2-3
v_call: TRBV7-9
cdr3_aa: CATNPSETSTDTQYF

j_call: TRBJ1-1
v_call: TRBV6-5
cdr3_aa: CASSQQGVSTEAFF

j_call: TRBJ1-1
v_call: TRBV30
cdr3_aa: CAWSRTVNTEAFF

j_call: TRBJ2-7
v_call: TRBV27
cdr3_aa: CASSLKQGGYEQYF

j_call: TRBJ2-1
v_call: TRBV29-1
cdr3_aa: CSALGHSDNEQFF

j_call: TRBJ1-6
v_call: TRBV20-1
cdr3_aa: CSARDQTGFHNSPLHF

j_call: TRBJ2-1
v_call: TRBV7-9
cdr3_aa: CASSSGGLLSYNEQFF

j_call: TRBJ2-1
v_call: TRBV20-1
cdr3_aa: CSANPTGRTFYNEQFF

j_call: TRBJ1-2
v_call: TRBV10-2
cdr3_aa: CASGDGTRVRGYTF